Reported below is one T cell receptor (beta chain). Antigen specificity is unknown. The authors ran a second PCR of 7 to 11 cycles using a sample-barcoded 5' primer and a J-beta primer mix. TCRdb reprocessed the 5' RACE reads with MiXCR, giving one entry per CDR3 protein. The sample lists some 1.5 million distinct CDR3 sequences; about 45% were seen once. This record comes from a study of blood T cells in healthy people across ages. Findings and limits, study-wide: Among T cells, TCR beta diversity per million cells dropped roughly linearly as age rose.

Per the germline V gene, CDR1 is SGHRS and CDR2 is YFSETQ. The CDR3 is 16 amino acids. V was cut by 1 base and J by 9 bases, with 22 bases left in between. The V gene is TRBV5-1, the J gene TRBJ1-2; tentative D call: TRBD1 (5 bases). The source of this sequence is a woman aged 18-29 years in good health. The sample consisted of blood. For the CDR3, the DNA is TGCGCCAGCAGCTTGAGGGGCCAGGGTATTTATTGGAGCTACACCTTC. Encoded protein: CASSLRGQGIYWSYTF.